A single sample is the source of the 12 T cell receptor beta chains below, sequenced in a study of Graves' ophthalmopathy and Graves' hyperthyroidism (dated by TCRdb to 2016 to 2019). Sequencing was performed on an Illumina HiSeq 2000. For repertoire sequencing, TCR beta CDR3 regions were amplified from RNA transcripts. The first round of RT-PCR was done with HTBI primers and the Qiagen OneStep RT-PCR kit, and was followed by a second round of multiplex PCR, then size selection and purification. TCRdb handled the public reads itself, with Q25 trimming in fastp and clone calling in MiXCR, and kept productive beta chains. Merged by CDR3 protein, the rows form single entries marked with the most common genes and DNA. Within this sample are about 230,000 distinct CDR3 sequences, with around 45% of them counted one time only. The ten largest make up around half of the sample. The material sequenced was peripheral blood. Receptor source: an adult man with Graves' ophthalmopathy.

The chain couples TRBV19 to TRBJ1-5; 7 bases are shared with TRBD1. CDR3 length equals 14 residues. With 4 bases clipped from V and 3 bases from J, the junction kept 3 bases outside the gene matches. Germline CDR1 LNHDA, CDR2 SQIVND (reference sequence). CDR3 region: CASSRGQPNQPQHF. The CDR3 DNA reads TGTGCCAGTAGTAGGGGACAGCCCAATCAGCCCCAGCATTTT.

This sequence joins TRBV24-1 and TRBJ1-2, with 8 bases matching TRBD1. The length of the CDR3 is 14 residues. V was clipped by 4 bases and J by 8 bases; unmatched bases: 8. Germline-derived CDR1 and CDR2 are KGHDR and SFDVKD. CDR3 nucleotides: TGTGCCACCAGTGACGACAGGGGTTCTTCGGGCTACACCTTC. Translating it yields CATSDDRGSSGYTF.

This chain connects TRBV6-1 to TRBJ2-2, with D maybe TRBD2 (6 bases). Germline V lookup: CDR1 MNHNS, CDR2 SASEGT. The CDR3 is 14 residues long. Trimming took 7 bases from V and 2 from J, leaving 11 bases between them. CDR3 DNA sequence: TGTGCCAGCAAGCGGGCTCAAAACACCGGGGAGCTGTTTTTT. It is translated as CASKRAQNTGELFF.

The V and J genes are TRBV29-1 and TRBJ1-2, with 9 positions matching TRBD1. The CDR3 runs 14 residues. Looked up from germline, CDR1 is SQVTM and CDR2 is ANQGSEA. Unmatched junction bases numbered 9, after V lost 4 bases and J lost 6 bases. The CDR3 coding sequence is TGCAGCGTTGGGGGGGACAGGGCTGTGGATGGCTACACCTTC. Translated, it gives CSVGGDRAVDGYTF.

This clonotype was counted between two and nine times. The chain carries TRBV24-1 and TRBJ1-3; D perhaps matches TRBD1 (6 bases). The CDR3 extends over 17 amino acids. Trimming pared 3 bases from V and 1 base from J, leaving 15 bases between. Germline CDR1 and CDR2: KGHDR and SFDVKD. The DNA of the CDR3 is TGTGCCACCAGTGATGGGAAGGGGGTGTTGTCTGGAAACACCATATATTTT. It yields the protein CATSDGKGVLSGNTIYF.

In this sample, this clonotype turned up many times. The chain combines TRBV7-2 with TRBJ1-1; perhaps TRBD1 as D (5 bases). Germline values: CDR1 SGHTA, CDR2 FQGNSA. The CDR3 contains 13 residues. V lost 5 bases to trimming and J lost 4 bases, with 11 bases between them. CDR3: CASSQQVSTEAFF. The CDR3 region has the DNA TGTGCCAGCAGCCAACAGGTTTCCACTGAAGCTTTCTTT.

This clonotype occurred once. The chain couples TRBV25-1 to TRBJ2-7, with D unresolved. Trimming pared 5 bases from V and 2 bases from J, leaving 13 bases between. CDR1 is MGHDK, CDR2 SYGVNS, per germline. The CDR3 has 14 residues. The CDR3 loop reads CASSQPPLTYEQYF. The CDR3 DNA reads TGTGCCAGCAGTCAACCCCCCTTAACCTACGAGCAGTACTTC.

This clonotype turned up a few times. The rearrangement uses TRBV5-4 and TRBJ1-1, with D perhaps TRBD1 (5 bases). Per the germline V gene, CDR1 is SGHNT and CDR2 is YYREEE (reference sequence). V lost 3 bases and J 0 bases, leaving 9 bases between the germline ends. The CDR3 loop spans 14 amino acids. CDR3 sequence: CASSSGPMNTEAFF. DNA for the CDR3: TGTGCCAGCAGCTCGGGACCTATGAACACTGAAGCTTTCTTT. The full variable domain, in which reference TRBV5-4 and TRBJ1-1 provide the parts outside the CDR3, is ETGVTQSPTHLIKTRGQQVTLRCSSQSGHNTVSWYQQALGQGPQFIFQYYREEENGRGNFPPRFSGLQFPNYSSELNVNALELDDSALYLCASSSGPMNTEAFFGQGTRLTVV.

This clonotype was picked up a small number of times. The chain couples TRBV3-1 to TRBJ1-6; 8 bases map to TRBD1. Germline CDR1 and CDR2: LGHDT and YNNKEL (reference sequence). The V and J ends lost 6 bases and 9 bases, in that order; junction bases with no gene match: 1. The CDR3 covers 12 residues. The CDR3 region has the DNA TGTGCCAGCAGGGACAGGGTTTCACCCCTCCACTTT. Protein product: CASRDRVSPLHF.

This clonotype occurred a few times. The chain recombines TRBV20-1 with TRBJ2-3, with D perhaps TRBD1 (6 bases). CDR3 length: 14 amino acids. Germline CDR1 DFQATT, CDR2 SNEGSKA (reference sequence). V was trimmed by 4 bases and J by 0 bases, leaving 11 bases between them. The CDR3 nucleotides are TGCAGTGCTACTCGGGACACTAGCACAGATACGCAGTATTTT. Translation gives CSATRDTSTDTQYF.

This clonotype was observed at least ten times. In DNA, the CDR3 is TGCAGCGTTGTTCCGGGGCACGCTGAAGCTTTCTTT. Protein sequence: CSVVPGHAEAFF. The chain is built from TRBV29-1 and TRBJ1-1; D might be TRBD1 (5 bases). From germline, CDR1 is SQVTM and CDR2 ANQGSEA. This CDR3 comprises 12 residues. Trimming cost V 4 bases and J 6 bases, with 12 bases left between them.

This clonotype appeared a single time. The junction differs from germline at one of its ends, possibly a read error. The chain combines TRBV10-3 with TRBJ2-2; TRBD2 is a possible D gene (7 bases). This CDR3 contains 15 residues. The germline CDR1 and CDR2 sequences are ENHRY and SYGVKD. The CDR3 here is CASSTRGGGAGELFF. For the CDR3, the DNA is TGTGCCAGCAGTACGAGGGGGGGTGGTGCCGGGGAGCTGTTTTTT.